The subject of this entry is one TCR beta chain. Its antigen remains unidentified. No patient escaped relapse after autologous stem cell transplantation, and brentuximab vedotin exposure varied. Trimming cost V 2 bases and J 0 bases, with 14 bases left between them. CDR1 is SGHVS, CDR2 FQNEAQ, per germline. The CDR3 is 16 residues long. Assay used: immunoSEQ multiplex PCR; TCRdb lists only in-frame clones, some missing. The repertoire consists of around 40,000 clones, with 60% to 85% occurring once and the leading ten covering approximately 11%. This specimen belongs to a study of PD-1 blockade in classical Hodgkin lymphoma. Study findings and constraints: Sources of repertoire differences remain undefined, possibly disease activity or prior therapy. At C4D1, TCR diversity had climbed significantly for CD4+ cells, though not for CD8+ cells.

This chain links TRBV7-8 with TRBJ2-7, with D tentatively TRBD1 (6 bases). The source was peripheral blood mononuclear cells (PBMCs), collected at baseline. This TCR derives from a human donor with classical Hodgkin lymphoma. The CDR3 sequence: CASSLLQGTISYEQYF. The CDR3 DNA reads as TGTGCCAGCAGCTTATTGCAGGGGACAATCTCCTACGAGCAGTACTTC.